Listed here are 28 T cell receptor beta chains from one sample, sequenced in a study of cytomegalovirus exposure and HLA in healthy donors. Generated by immunoSEQ multiplex PCR, the TCRdb table keeps only in-frame clones and is missing some. The sample holds about 69,000 clones; roughly 95% are singletons and the top ten take more than 3.5%. The sequenced sample consisted of PBMCs. The receptors were gathered from a woman in her late teens or twenties in good health and CMV-seropositive.

This sequence joins TRBV18 and TRBJ1-5; no clear D gene. The CDR3 has 12 amino acids. Germline loops: CDR1 KGHSH, CDR2 LQKENI. V lost 3 bases and J lost 3, with 3 bases in between. For the CDR3, the DNA is TGTGCCAGCTCACCCAACAATCAGCCCCAGCATTTT. It is translated as CASSPNNQPQHF.

V is TRBV28 and J is TRBJ2-5; D possibly corresponds to TRBD1 (7 bases). This CDR3 has 16 amino acids. Germline V lookup: CDR1 MDHEN, CDR2 SYDVKM. V lost 5 bases to trimming and J lost 2 bases, with 18 bases between them. CDR3 sequence reads: CASSPSPTGRQETQYF. The CDR3 coding sequence is TGTGCCAGCAGTCCCTCCCCGACAGGGAGGCAAGAGACCCAGTACTTC.

The rearrangement uses TRBV9 and TRBJ2-5, with 7 bases lining up with TRBD1. The CDR3 sequence is 15 residues long. The J segment lost 0 bases and the V segment lost 0 bases, leaving 2 bases of the junction unmatched. Germline CDR1 SGDLS, CDR2 YYNGEE. The CDR3 DNA reads as TGTGCCAGCAGCGTAGGCAGGGGGTACCAAGAGACCCAGTACTTC. Translation gives CASSVGRGYQETQYF.

The rearrangement joins TRBV28 to TRBJ2-7; the D gene is possibly TRBD1 (5 bases). V shed 6 bases and J shed 0 bases, with 15 bases lying between them. There are 15 residues in the CDR3. Germline assignment: CDR1 MDHEN and CDR2 SYDVKM. Written as DNA, the CDR3 is TGTGCCAGCAGGATTCACAGGACGTCCTCCTACGAGCAGTACTTC. Amino acid sequence: CASRIHRTSSYEQYF.

V usage is TRBV7-6 and J usage is TRBJ2-1, with 16 bases that match TRBD2. CDR3 size: 19 residues. Germline CDR1 and CDR2: SGHVS and FNYEAQ. The junction had 9 bases not matched to a gene; V was cut back by 3 bases and J by 4 bases. The DNA for the CDR3 is TGTGCCAGCAGCTTGGTGGGACTAGCGGGAGGGCCGGGGTACAATGAGCAGTTCTTC. The encoded protein is CASSLVGLAGGPGYNEQFF. The whole variable domain, remainder taken from reference TRBV7-6 and TRBJ2-1, is GAGVSQSPRYKVTKRGQDVALRCDPISGHVSLYWYRQALGQGPEFLTYFNYEAQQDKSGLPNDRFSAERPEGSISTLTIQRTEQRDSAMYRCASSLVGLAGGPGYNEQFFGPGTRLTVL.

CDR3 sequence reads: CASSVARLVGFEQFF. The DNA of the CDR3 is TGTGCCAGCAGCGTAGCTCGGCTAGTCGGGTTTGAGCAGTTCTTC. The chain combines TRBV9 with TRBJ2-1; no clear D. The CDR3 is 15 residues long. V dropped 0 bases and J dropped 9 bases, with 16 bases sitting between them. Germline lookup yields CDR1 SGDLS and CDR2 YYNGEE.

The genes are TRBV11-3 and TRBJ1-1, with 11 bases fitting TRBD1. Germline V gene lookup returns CDR1 SGHNT and CDR2 YENEEA. Trimming cost V 4 bases and J 0 bases; bases outside gene matches: 7. This CDR3 region has 17 residues. The CDR3 sequence: CASSWGQGESMNTEAFF. CDR3 coding DNA: TGTGCCAGCAGCTGGGGACAGGGGGAGTCGATGAACACTGAAGCTTTCTTT. Full variable domain (remainder filled in from reference TRBV11-3 and TRBJ1-1): EAGVVQSPRYKIIEKKQPVAFWCNPISGHNTLYWYLQNLGQGPELLIRYENEEAVDDSQLPKDRFSAERLKGVDSTLKIQPAELGDSAVYLCASSWGQGESMNTEAFFGQGTRLTVV.

This chain links TRBV20-1 with TRBJ2-5; D not certain. The CDR3 has 11 residues. Trimming removed 3 bases at V and 4 bases at J, with 6 bases between. The germline CDR1 and CDR2 sequences are DFQATT and SNEGSKA (reference sequence). CDR3 sequence reads: CSARPGETQYF. Here the CDR3 DNA reads TGCAGTGCTAGGCCCGGAGAGACCCAGTACTTC.

This sequence joins TRBV28 and TRBJ2-7, with 7 bases lining up with TRBD2. This CDR3 region has 14 residues. The J segment lost 7 bases and the V segment lost 5 bases, leaving 11 bases of the junction unmatched. Germline assignment: CDR1 MDHEN and CDR2 SYDVKM. The CDR3 region has the DNA TGTGCCAGCAGTCCTCGGACTAGTTTTGAAGAGCAGTACTTC. Protein: CASSPRTSFEEQYF.

This sequence joins TRBV10-3 and TRBJ1-5; D not certain. Germline V gene data show CDR1 as ENHRY and CDR2 as SYGVKD. The CDR3 spans 14 residues. V was cut by 4 bases and J by 0 bases, with 7 bases left in between. The CDR3 reads CAISGADSNQPQHF. CDR3 coding DNA: TGTGCCATCAGTGGTGCAGATAGCAATCAGCCCCAGCATTTT.

The rearrangement uses TRBV5-4 and TRBJ2-3; TRBD2 aligns across 11 bases. Germline CDR1 SGHNT, CDR2 YYREEE (reference sequence). CDR3 length: 17 residues. J gave up 2 bases and V 0 bases, and 5 bases lay outside the gene matches. The chain's CDR3 is CASSLGLAGFYTDTQYF. Written as DNA, the CDR3 is TGTGCCAGCAGCTTGGGACTAGCGGGATTTTACACAGATACGCAGTATTTT.

V usage is TRBV11-3 and J usage is TRBJ2-5, with 7 bases aligning to TRBD1. Germline V lookup: CDR1 SGHNT, CDR2 YENEEA. The V segment lost 6 bases and the J segment 5 bases; nucleotides outside the gene matches: 6. There are 13 residues in the CDR3. The CDR3: CASSAGGRETQYF. The CDR3 region has the DNA TGTGCCAGCAGTGCAGGGGGTCGGGAGACCCAGTACTTC. Looking up the rest from reference TRBV11-3 and TRBJ2-5 gives the full variable domain: EAGVVQSPRYKIIEKKQPVAFWCNPISGHNTLYWYLQNLGQGPELLIRYENEEAVDDSQLPKDRFSAERLKGVDSTLKIQPAELGDSAVYLCASSAGGRETQYFGPGTRLLVL.

This clone was detected only once. The chain carries TRBV7-9 and TRBJ2-1, with 11 bases lining up with TRBD2. V lost 5 bases to trimming and J lost 4 bases; unmatched junction nucleotides: 4. This CDR3 is built from 15 residues. Germline CDR1 is SEHNR and CDR2 is FQNEAQ (reference sequence). The CDR3 DNA reads as TGTGCCAGCAGCGTAACTAGCGGGAGATACAATGAGCAGTTCTTC. As protein: CASSVTSGRYNEQFF.

The gene calls are TRBV18 and TRBJ2-7; D may be TRBD2 (7 bases). The CDR3 runs 15 residues. Germline-derived CDR1 and CDR2 are KGHSH and LQKENI. Between the trimmed V and J ends, which lost 6 bases and 5 bases, there was a span of 20 bases. CDR3 sequence (DNA): TGTGCCAGCTCCCGAAGTCGTGGGAGGGGGGACGAGCAGTACTTC. It encodes CASSRSRGRGDEQYF.

The chain has TRBV14 and TRBJ2-4; TRBD2 matches 10 bases. Germline V gives CDR1 SGHDN, CDR2 FVKESK. The CDR3 consists of 16 residues. After removal of 5 bases from V and 0 bases from J, the junction contained 4 bases not matched to a gene. CDR3 in amino acids: CASSSRLAGAKNIQYF. For the CDR3, the DNA is TGTGCCAGCAGCTCTCGACTAGCGGGAGCCAAAAACATTCAGTACTTC.

The chain has TRBV5-1 and TRBJ2-7; 15 nucleotides match TRBD2. The ends lost 4 bases at V and 7 bases at J; junction bases unmatched: 6. Germline assignment: CDR1 SGHRS and CDR2 YFSETQ. This CDR3 has 15 amino acids. Here the CDR3 DNA reads TGCGCCAGCAGCCGGACTAGCGGGAGGGCCCAGGAGCAGTACTTC. The encoded protein is CASSRTSGRAQEQYF.

The chain recombines TRBV7-9 with TRBJ2-7; TRBD2 aligns across 9 bases. The CDR3 covers 15 residues. V trimming: 0 bases; J trimming: 4 bases; junction bases outside the gene matches: 4. CDR1 is SEHNR and CDR2 is FQNEAQ in the germline V gene (reference sequence). The CDR3 DNA is TGTGCCAGCAGCTTAGCCGGACTAGCGTCATACGAGCAGTACTTC. Translation gives CASSLAGLASYEQYF.

The chain is built from TRBV29-1 and TRBJ2-5, with 8 nucleotides matching TRBD1. Per germline, CDR1 SQVTM and CDR2 ANQGSEA. The CDR3 is made up of 13 amino acids. V was pared by 7 bases and J by 5 bases, with 9 bases of the junction left unmatched. CDR3 DNA: TGCAGCGGCCGACAGGGGATCGTCGAGACCCAGTACTTC. It translates to CSGRQGIVETQYF.

V usage is TRBV6-1 and J usage is TRBJ2-5; TRBD2 agrees at 7 bases. The J segment lost 7 bases and the V segment lost 3 bases, leaving 5 bases of the junction unmatched. Germline V gene lookup returns CDR1 MNHNS and CDR2 SASEGT. The CDR3 totals 13 residues. The chain's CDR3 is CASSEVSSGTQYF. DNA for the CDR3: TGTGCCAGCAGTGAGGTGTCTAGCGGGACCCAGTACTTC.

The chain uses TRBV14 and TRBJ2-1; 8 bases are a match to TRBD2. The CDR3 length is 17 residues. The germline V gene encodes CDR1 SGHDN and CDR2 FVKESK. V gave up 1 base and J gave up 0 bases; unmatched junction bases: 5. The chain's CDR3 is CASSQATSAGSYNEQFF. The CDR3 nucleotides read TGTGCCAGCAGCCAAGCGACTAGCGCCGGCTCCTACAATGAGCAGTTCTTC.

This clone showed up just once. This rearrangement joins TRBV19 to TRBJ2-7, with 7 bases fitting TRBD2. The CDR3 runs 15 residues. J gave up 0 bases and V 1 base, and 3 bases lay outside the gene matches. Germline loops: CDR1 LNHDA, CDR2 SQIVND (reference sequence). CDR3 sequence (DNA): TGTGCCAGTAGTATAGCTAGCGGAAGCTCCTACGAGCAGTACTTC. Translation gives CASSIASGSSYEQYF.

The J gene is TRBJ2-5, the V gene TRBV2; 7 bases map to TRBD2. V lost 2 bases and J lost 0; bases outside the gene matches: 9. CDR3 length: 17 amino acids. Germline CDR1 reads SNHLY; CDR2 reads FYNNEI. The DNA of the CDR3 is TGTGCCAGCAGTGAATCGCTGGCGGGGGTAGACCAAGAGACCCAGTACTTC. The encoded protein is CASSESLAGVDQETQYF.

The chain is built from TRBV28 and TRBJ2-1; TRBD1 is a possible D gene (6 bases). Germline-derived CDR1 and CDR2 are MDHEN and SYDVKM. The ends were cut back, 5 bases at V and 4 bases at J, with 15 bases in the middle. The CDR3 spans 15 residues. The CDR3 loop is CASSLTGKAYNEQFF. CDR3 bases: TGTGCCAGCAGTCTTACAGGGAAGGCGTACAATGAGCAGTTCTTC.

V usage is TRBV19 and J usage is TRBJ2-7; 8 bases map to TRBD1. The germline CDR1 and CDR2 sequences are LNHDA and SQIVND (reference sequence). The V segment lost 3 bases and the J segment 6 bases; nucleotides outside the gene matches: 10. The CDR3 has 15 amino acids. CDR3 sequence reads: CASSMDSGQAREQYF. In DNA, the CDR3 is TGTGCCAGTAGTATGGACTCGGGACAGGCACGCGAGCAGTACTTC. Looking up the rest from reference TRBV19 and TRBJ2-7 gives the full variable domain: DGGITQSPKYLFRKEGQNVTLSCEQNLNHDAMYWYRQDPGQGLRLIYYSQIVNDFQKGDIAEGYSVSREKKESFPLTVTSAQKNPTAFYLCASSMDSGQAREQYFGPGTRLTVT.

J is TRBJ2-7 and V is TRBV4-1; possibly TRBD2 for D (5 bases). CDR3 length: 14 residues. The germline gives CDR1 MGHRA, CDR2 YSYEKL. V was cut by 8 bases and J by 3 bases, with 17 bases left in between. Here the CDR3 DNA reads TGCGCCAGCGGACTCCACGACGGCGGCTACGAGCAGTACTTC. Translating it yields CASGLHDGGYEQYF.

This clone was found a few times. The CDR3 reads CASSPQRQFGDNMDGYTF. The CDR3 nucleotides are TGTGCCAGCAGCCCCCAGAGACAGTTTGGGGATAATATGGATGGCTACACCTTC. The genes are TRBV7-9 and TRBJ1-2; TRBD1 is a possible D gene (5 bases). Germline CDR1 and CDR2: SEHNR and FQNEAQ (reference sequence). CDR3 size: 18 residues. V was pared by 5 bases and J by 6 bases, with 28 bases between.

The V call is TRBV11-2, the J call TRBJ2-7, with TRBD2 as a possible D gene (6 bases). Trimming pared 1 base from V and 0 bases from J, leaving 13 bases between. This CDR3 is built from 16 residues. In germline, CDR1 is SGHAT, CDR2 FQNNGV. CDR3 DNA: TGTGCCAGCAGCTTAGGGGCTAGCGTAAGCTCCTACGAGCAGTACTTC. Its protein is CASSLGASVSSYEQYF.

The genes are TRBV12-5 and TRBJ2-1, with 9 bases that match TRBD1. V lost 5 bases to trimming and J lost 9 bases; unmatched junction nucleotides: 11. Germline V lookup: CDR1 LGHNT, CDR2 FRNRAP. CDR3 length: 15 amino acids. CDR3 loop: CASGVGGTGRGEQFF. CDR3 nucleotide sequence: TGTGCTAGTGGTGTCGGGGGGACAGGGAGGGGTGAGCAGTTCTTC.